This T cell receptor beta chain stems from a study of cytomegalovirus exposure and HLA in healthy donors. Study background: Unique TCRs from HLA-typed donors, 80 million to 100 million of them, were held in an early data release.

Overall study results and limits: Highly shared sequence variants in one cluster were likely a sequencing artifact. Usually a TCR sequence was rare, but some public TCRs were found in many donors.

Looked up from germline, CDR1 is KGHSH and CDR2 is LQKENI. Unmatched junction bases numbered 9, after V lost 1 base and J lost 3 bases. The CDR3 loop spans 16 amino acids. A multiplex PCR was run with 60 Vbeta primers and 13 Jbeta primers. The repertoire was sequenced with immunoSEQ multiplex PCR; TCRdb's copy has only in-frame clones and lacks some. Altogether approximately 90,000 clones are present, 76% being singletons, with the ten largest covering about 3%. There were likely unrecorded immune exposures, though donors were nominally healthy when sampled. Regarding this clone: Antigen unknown.

V and J are TRBV18 and TRBJ2-7; 7 nucleotides line up with TRBD1. The receptor comes from a man aged 35 to 55 in good health and CMV-seronegative. The sample taken for sequencing was PBMCs. CDR3 in amino acids: CASSPRKGASNYEQYF. Written as DNA, the CDR3 is TGTGCCAGCTCACCACGGAAGGGGGCATCGAACTACGAGCAGTACTTC.